These 23 T cell receptor beta chains originate from one sample sequenced in a study of tissue T cells after allogeneic stem cell transplantation. Time point here: mouse harvest day 14 after allogeneic transplant. Tail vein injection delivered 10^7 T-cell-depleted bone marrow cells and 10^6 splenic CD5+ T cells. TCRdb's copy holds only in-frame clones and misses some; the assay was immunoSEQ multiplex PCR. The sample shows about 1,800 clones, almost 50% of them seen only once. Sequencing was done on a sample of blood. Source of these receptors: a female BALB/c mouse given C57BL/6 T cells with graft-versus-host disease after an allogeneic hematopoietic cell transplant.

Details on this clone: The germline and genes are mouse ones. The read ends 1 residue shy of where the CDR3 ends; the end is completed using the germline J gene. The gene calls are TRBV14 and TRBJ2-5, with TRBD2 matching over 9 bases. V dropped 5 bases and J dropped 0; count of bases not matched to a gene: 4. This CDR3 comprises 15 residues. The germline gives CDR1 SGHDT, CDR2 FRDEAV. The sequenced part of the CDR3 DNA is TGTGCCAGCAGCCCGACTGGGGGTAACCAAGACACCCAGTAC. As protein: CASSPTGGNQDTQY. The CDR3 in full is CASSPTGGNQDTQYF.

This clone was counted only a few times. These gene names are mouse names. CDR3 amino acids: CASRRGIERLFF. The covered CDR3 bases are TGTGCCAGCAGGAGAGGGATCGAAAGATTATTT. This chain links TRBV14 with TRBJ1-4; D call uncertain. The CDR3 extends 1 residue past the end of the read, so its final part is completed from the germline J gene. CDR1 is SGHDT and CDR2 is FRDEAV in the germline V gene. V shed 5 bases and J shed 7 bases, with 9 bases lying between them. The CDR3 has 12 amino acids.

This clone has a handful of counts. The genes and germline here are from mouse. The read ends 1 residue early relative to the CDR3; the germline J gene fills the gap. The chain links TRBV19 to TRBJ2-3, with 9 nucleotides matching TRBD2. Germline V lookup: CDR1 FNHDT, CDR2 SITEND (reference sequence). The CDR3 loop spans 16 amino acids. V dropped 4 bases and J dropped 1; count of bases not matched to a gene: 7. CDR3 bases read: TGTGCCAGCAGTCCCCTCGGACTGGGGCGTGCAGAAACGCTGTAT. Amino acids: CASSPLGLGRAETLY. The whole CDR3 is CASSPLGLGRAETLYF. The full variable domain, in which reference TRBV19 and TRBJ2-3 provide the parts outside the CDR3, is GGIITQTPKFLIGQEGQKLTLKCQQNFNHDTMYWYRQDSGKGLRLIYYSITENDLQKGDLSEGYDASREKKSSFSLTVTSAQKNEMAVFLCASSPLGLGRAETLYFGSGTRLTVL.

Concerning this clone: Sequence at one end of the junction differs from germline and may be a read error. The genes are named according to mouse. From the germline J gene comes the end of the CDR3, since the read stops 1 residue before it. The chain employs TRBV3 and TRBJ2-7, with 9 bases that match TRBD1. The CDR3 consists of 13 residues. Per the germline V gene, CDR1 is SNHLY and CDR2 is FYNGKV (reference sequence). The sequenced CDR3 bases are TGTACCAGCGGCTTTGGGACAGGGTATGAACAGTAC. Translation gives CTSGFGTGYEQY. The CDR3 as a whole reads CTSGFGTGYEQYF.

Of note for this clone: Mouse gene names apply. The CDR3 extends 1 residue past the end of the read, so its final part is completed from the germline J gene. The chain has TRBV23 and TRBJ1-5; TRBD1 is the table's D call, not checked against the DNA. This CDR3 is built from 15 residues. Germline V gene data show CDR1 as KGHTA and CDR2 as FQNQQP. The covered CDR3 bases are TGCTCCAGCAGTCAGCCGGGACATAACAACCAGGCTCCGCTT. It specifies CSSSQPGHNNQAPL. The CDR3 in full is CSSSQPGHNNQAPLF.

About this clone itself: Gene names and germline refer to mouse. The missing CDR3 end, 1 residue past where the read stops, is filled in from the germline J gene. The chain combines TRBV15 with TRBJ1-1; TRBD1 is a possible D gene (6 bases). Trimming left V 6 bases short and J 0 bases short, with 11 bases between. CDR1 and CDR2 (germline): SGHND, FRSKSL. The CDR3 length is 14 residues. The sequenced CDR3 bases are TGTGCCAGCAGCCGGGACATAGCAAACACAGAAGTCTTC. It encodes CASSRDIANTEVF. The full-length CDR3 reads as CASSRDIANTEVFF.

As to this clone: Gene names and germline match the mouse. Coverage ceases 1 residue before the CDR3 finishes, and the germline J gene fills in the end. The chain carries TRBV26 and TRBJ2-4; D is uncertain. The V gene lost 5 bases and the J gene lost 0 bases, with 3 bases spanning the gap. The CDR3 runs 12 residues. Germline-derived CDR1 and CDR2 are KGHPV and FQNQEV (reference sequence). The CDR3 DNA, read in part, is TGTGCCAGCAGTGGGAGTCAAAACACCTTGTAC. It codes for CASSGSQNTLY. The entire CDR3 protein is CASSGSQNTLYF.

Worth noting for this clone: Germline and genes here are mouse. The read terminates 1 residue ahead of where the CDR3 ends, so the germline J gene completes it. V is TRBV26 and J is TRBJ2-3; 8 positions match TRBD1. V lost 2 bases to trimming and J lost 11 bases; unmatched junction nucleotides: 0. The germline CDR1 and CDR2 sequences are KGHPV and FQNQEV (reference sequence). The CDR3 is 11 residues long. The CDR3 sequence: CASSLGTGLYF. The CDR3 DNA, read in part, is TGTGCCAGCAGTCTGGGGACAGGGCTGTAT.

As to this clone: These gene names are mouse names. The read ends 1 residue before the CDR3 terminus; that terminus is restored from the germline J gene. The chain uses TRBV5 and TRBJ2-5; D gene unclear. V gave up 0 bases and J gave up 3 bases, with 1 base separating them. This CDR3 has 12 residues. Germline values: CDR1 LGHNA, CDR2 YNLKQL (reference sequence). CDR3 DNA, as far as it was read: TGTGCCAGCAGCCAAGAGCAAGACACCCAGTAC. Encoded protein: CASSQEQDTQY. The whole CDR3 protein reads CASSQEQDTQYF.

Within the sample, this clone is large. The gene names given are mouse names. The CDR3 end falls 1 residue outside the read, so it is completed with the germline J gene. The chain couples TRBV5 to TRBJ1-2, with D possibly being TRBD1 (6 bases). This CDR3 comprises 13 residues. Per germline, CDR1 LGHNA and CDR2 YNLKQL (reference sequence). Deletions cut 0 bases from V and 5 bases from J, with 7 bases between. CDR3 residues: CASSQDRGSDYTF. The CDR3 bases that were read are TGTGCCAGCAGCCAAGACAGGGGATCCGACTACACC.

This clone appeared a few times. The gene names given are mouse names. The DNA read from the CDR3 is TGTGCCAGCAGTCCCCGGGACAAATATGAACAGTAC. Translation gives CASSPRDKYEQY. Given in full, the CDR3 is CASSPRDKYEQYF. The chain uses TRBV26 and TRBJ2-7, with D perhaps TRBD1 (6 bases). The CDR3 end lies 1 residue beyond the end of the read and is filled in from the germline J gene. Germline V gene lookup returns CDR1 KGHPV and CDR2 FQNQEV (reference sequence). V was shortened by 4 bases and J by 4 bases, with 11 bases between the two germline ends. The CDR3 sequence is 13 residues long.

With respect to this clone: Gene labels here are mouse ones. The read gets to within 1 residue of the CDR3 end, and the germline J gene fills in the rest. The chain recombines TRBV24 with TRBJ1-2; 7 nucleotides align to TRBD1. Looked up from germline, CDR1 is KGHTA and CDR2 is FRNEEI. Trimming cost V 3 bases and J 0 bases; bases outside gene matches: 1. The CDR3 spans 14 residues. The CDR3 bases that were read are TGTGCCAGCAGTCTCGGGACAGCAAACTCCGACTACACC. Protein sequence: CASSLGTANSDYT. The whole CDR3 protein is CASSLGTANSDYTF.

Notes on this clone: Gene names are mouse gene names. The read gets to within 1 residue of the CDR3 end, and the germline J gene fills in the rest. The V call is TRBV26, the J call TRBJ2-7, with TRBD2 identical over 7 bases. Germline CDR1 and CDR2: KGHPV and FQNQEV (reference sequence). The CDR3 totals 15 residues. The junction had 6 bases not matched to a gene; V was cut back by 4 bases and J by 0 bases. This CDR3 reads CASSQGGGFSYEQYF. The CDR3 DNA, read in part, is TGTGCCAGCAGTCAGGGTGGGGGGTTCTCCTATGAACAGTAC.

For this clone: Germline and genes: mouse. Read sequence stops 1 residue before the CDR3 end, and the germline J gene provides the missing end. This chain joins TRBV3 and TRBJ2-5; 7 bases are a match to TRBD1. The CDR3 totals 14 residues. The V gene's germline CDR1 is SNHLY and CDR2 FYNGKV (reference sequence). Trimming at V came to 1 base and at J to 3 bases, leaving 1 base not matched to a gene. The covered CDR3 bases are TGTGCCAGCAGCTTAGGGGGACAGCAAGACACCCAGTAC. This translates into CASSLGGQQDTQY. The whole CDR3 region reads CASSLGGQQDTQYF.

Turning to this clone: The gene names given are mouse names. From the germline J gene comes the end of the CDR3, since the read stops 1 residue before it. V usage is TRBV12-1 and J usage is TRBJ2-5, with TRBD1 matching 10 bases. The CDR3 is made up of 15 amino acids. The germline V gene encodes CDR1 SGHSN and CDR2 HYEKVE. After removal of 1 base from V and 5 bases from J, the junction contained 5 bases not matched to a gene. The CDR3 loop reads CASSLGQGGPDTQYF. The DNA read from the CDR3 is TGTGCCAGCTCTCTAGGACAGGGGGGGCCAGACACCCAGTAC.

This clone was detected only once. One end of the junction varies from germline; a read error may be responsible. Germline and genes: mouse. Sequencing ends 1 residue short of the CDR3 end; the germline J gene provides the rest. The V gene is TRBV29, the J gene TRBJ2-5, with D tentatively TRBD1 (6 bases). CDR1 and CDR2 (germline): MSHET, SYDVDS. The CDR3 extends over 15 amino acids. CDR3 region: CASRPTGFNPDTQYF. The CDR3 bases that were read are TGTGCTAGCCGTCCCACAGGGTTTAACCCAGACACCCAGTAC.

A word on this clone: The gene names here belong to mouse. The CDR3 extends 1 residue past the end of the read, so its final part is completed from the germline J gene. The chain joins TRBV26 to TRBJ1-3, with a weak D call TRBD1 (6 bases). The CDR3 has 14 residues. Germline-derived CDR1 and CDR2 are KGHPV and FQNQEV (reference sequence). V was shortened by 2 bases and J by 3 bases, with 8 bases between the two germline ends. CDR3 DNA (partial): TGTGCCAGCAGTCTGCACAGGGATGGAAATACGCTCTAT. Amino acids: CASSLHRDGNTLY. The complete CDR3 protein is CASSLHRDGNTLYF.

This clone was recorded once. A read error may produce the germline difference seen at one junction end. Each gene name is a mouse one. The DNA ends 1 residue before the CDR3 does, and the rest of the CDR3 is filled in from the germline J gene. The identical CDR3 is also encoded by other nucleotide sequences in the sample. The chain links TRBV29 to TRBJ2-5, with D possibly TRBD1 on 5 matching bases. CDR1 and CDR2 (germline): MSHET, SYDVDS. The CDR3 spans 15 residues. The covered CDR3 bases are TGTGCCAGCAGTCCCACAGGCTTTCACCAAGACACCCAGTAC. This sequence encodes CASSPTGFHQDTQY. The CDR3 as a whole reads CASSPTGFHQDTQYF.

A note on this clone: Genes and germline come from the mouse. Coverage ceases 1 residue before the CDR3 finishes, and the germline J gene fills in the end. The chain recombines TRBV13-3 with TRBJ2-3; 8 nucleotides match TRBD2. This CDR3 has 15 amino acids. Per germline, CDR1 NNHDY and CDR2 SYVADS. Trimming at V came to 2 bases and at J to 2 bases, leaving 4 bases not matched to a gene. The CDR3 sequence: CASSEGWGAAETLYF. Incomplete CDR3 DNA: TGTGCCAGCAGTGAAGGCTGGGGGGCTGCAGAAACGCTGTAT.

Concerning this clone itself: Sequence at one end of the junction differs from germline and may be a read error. Gene names and germline match the mouse. The read gets to within 1 residue of the CDR3 end, and the germline J gene fills in the rest. The chain combines TRBV29 with TRBJ2-5; TRBD1 is a possible D gene (5 bases). CDR1 is MSHET and CDR2 is SYDVDS in the germline V gene. This CDR3 region has 15 residues. The sequenced part of the CDR3 DNA is TGCGCCAGCAGTCCCCCAGGGTTTAACCAACACACCCAGTAC. It codes for CASSPPGFNQHTQY. The entire CDR3 protein is CASSPPGFNQHTQYF.

Remarks on this clone: All gene names here are mouse names. The read terminates 1 residue ahead of where the CDR3 ends, so the germline J gene completes it. The V gene is TRBV29, the J gene TRBJ1-1; 8 positions match TRBD1. The CDR3 totals 14 residues. Unmatched junction bases numbered 5, after V lost 7 bases and J lost 1 base. From germline, CDR1 is MSHET and CDR2 SYDVDS. This chain's CDR3 is CASNQGAQNTEVFF. CDR3 bases read: TGTGCTAGCAACCAGGGGGCGCAAAACACAGAAGTCTTC.

Remarks on this clone: Here the gene names and germline are mouse. The read terminates 1 residue before the CDR3 end, so the remaining end is supplied by the germline J gene. The genes are TRBV3 and TRBJ1-4, with 7 positions matching TRBD1. The CDR3 runs 13 residues. CDR1 and CDR2 from the germline V gene are SNHLY and FYNGKV (reference sequence). Trimming removed 5 bases from V and 7 bases from J; junction bases left unmatched: 4. CDR3 DNA, as far as it was read: TGTGCCAGCAGCCAACAGGGGCTCGAAAGATTATTT. Protein sequence: CASSQQGLERLF. In full, the CDR3 is CASSQQGLERLFF.

Comment on this clone: One junction end does not reproduce the germline sequence, and a read error may be involved. Gene names and germline match the mouse. Read coverage stops 1 residue before the CDR3 terminus; the germline J gene supplies the remainder. The chain employs TRBV26 and TRBJ1-6, with D unresolved. TRBJ1-6 is an open reading frame whose function is uncertain. The germline V gene has CDR1 KGHPV and CDR2 FQNQEV (reference sequence). This CDR3 has 13 residues. Incomplete CDR3 DNA: TGTGTCAGCAGTCAGAGCTATAATTCGCCCCTCTAC. The encoded protein is CVSSQSYNSPLY. The CDR3 reads in full as CVSSQSYNSPLYF.